This passage covers 6 T cell receptor beta chains from one sample sequenced in a study of blood T cells in healthy people across ages. A second PCR of about 6 to 12 cycles used a sample-barcoded 5' primer and a J-beta primer mix. From the 5' RACE reads, TCRdb called clonotypes with MiXCR, one entry per CDR3 protein. The data hold 750,000 to 1,000,000 distinct CDR3 sequences, with roughly 28% observed a single time. A further study also used this sample, focusing on T cells of mothers and their children.

Sequenced sample: blood. The receptors originated from a woman between 35 and 50 years old in good health.

This rearrangement joins TRBV7-9 to TRBJ1-4, with D maybe TRBD1 (5 bases). V gave up 5 bases and J gave up 1 base, with 14 bases separating them. The CDR3 runs to 16 residues. Germline CDR1 reads SEHNR; CDR2 reads FQNEAQ (reference sequence). The CDR3: CASSPLAGLTNEKLFF. CDR3 bases: TGTGCCAGCAGCCCCCTGGCGGGGCTAACTAATGAAAAACTGTTTTTT.

This clonotype turned up a few times. The CDR3 region has the DNA TGCGCCAGCAGCCCAACAGGGGCCCTCTCCTACGAGCAGTACTTC. This codes for CASSPTGALSYEQYF. V gene TRBV5-1 combines with J gene TRBJ2-7; 7 positions match TRBD1. V gave up 4 bases and J gave up 0 bases; unmatched junction bases: 7. CDR1 and CDR2 (germline): SGHRS, YFSETQ. The CDR3 has 15 amino acids.

CDR3 coding DNA: TGCAGCGTTGAGCCGGGACGGCTGAACACTGAAGCTTTCTTT. This gives the protein CSVEPGRLNTEAFF. This rearrangement joins TRBV29-1 to TRBJ1-1; tentatively, D is TRBD1 (5 bases). V was trimmed by 3 bases and J by 0 bases, leaving 11 bases between them. CDR3 size: 14 residues. In germline, CDR1 is SQVTM, CDR2 ANQGSEA.

Remarks on this clonotype: A clone one base away is much larger, so this may be a read error. The V and J genes are TRBV5-5 and TRBJ1-6, with D maybe TRBD1 (6 bases). The CDR3 has 16 amino acids. The V gene's germline CDR1 is SGHKS and CDR2 YYEKEE (reference sequence). The CDR3 loop reads CAGSLPTGTYNSPLHF. CDR3 nucleotides: TGTGCCGGCAGCCTTCCGACAGGAACCTATAATTCACCCCTCCACTTT.

This clonotype has a handful of counts. V usage is TRBV28 and J usage is TRBJ2-1, with 9 positions matching TRBD2. Trimming cost V 4 bases and J 2 bases; bases outside gene matches: 6. There are 16 residues in the CDR3. Germline lookup yields CDR1 MDHEN and CDR2 SYDVKM. The CDR3: CASSWVAGEAYNEQFF. The CDR3 bases are TGTGCCAGCAGTTGGGTAGCGGGGGAGGCCTACAATGAGCAGTTCTTC.

There are many counts of this clonotype. The rearrangement links TRBV7-2 to TRBJ1-5; TRBD1 matches at 9 bases. V was clipped by 4 bases and J by 0 bases; unmatched bases: 4. CDR1 is SGHTA and CDR2 is FQGNSA in the germline V gene. This CDR3 comprises 16 residues. The CDR3 sequence: CASSSGQGYSNQPQHF. The CDR3 coding sequence is TGTGCCAGCAGCTCGGGACAGGGTTATAGCAATCAGCCCCAGCATTTT.